The 25 T cell receptor beta chains listed next were all sequenced from one sample in a study of blood T cells in healthy people across ages. The use of a sample-barcoded 5' primer and a J-beta primer mix characterized a second PCR of roughly 7 to 11 cycles. TCRdb called the 5' RACE reads again in MiXCR, with one record for every CDR3 protein. The table lists roughly 1,800,000 distinct CDR3 sequences, about 50% of them singletons. The specimen was blood. These receptor sequences come from a woman aged 40 to 50 in good health.

The DNA of the CDR3 is TGTGCCAGCAGTGATCCCCGGACGAGCGGGGGGGCCCAAGATACGCAGTATTTT. Encoded protein: CASSDPRTSGGAQDTQYF. The chain employs TRBV25-1 and TRBJ2-3, with 10 bases aligning to TRBD2. Trimming took 3 bases from V and 5 from J; bases not matched to a gene: 14. The germline V gene has CDR1 MGHDK and CDR2 SYGVNS. This CDR3 contains 18 residues.

This chain joins TRBV4-1 and TRBJ2-1; 8 nucleotides align to TRBD1. The CDR3 contains 14 residues. Germline trimming cut 6 bases from V and 9 bases from J; bases unmatched to any gene: 10. Germline lookup yields CDR1 MGHRA and CDR2 YSYEKL. CDR3 coding DNA: TGCGCCAGCAGACGACAGGACAGGGTGAGTGAGCAGTTCTTC. It specifies CASRRQDRVSEQFF.

The chain employs TRBV18 and TRBJ1-2; the match to TRBD1 covers 8 bases. Per germline, CDR1 KGHSH and CDR2 LQKENI. The CDR3 totals 14 residues. After removal of 3 bases from V and 6 bases from J, the junction contained 6 bases not matched to a gene. CDR3 region: CASSPRQGNDGYTF. The CDR3 DNA reads TGTGCCAGCTCACCGAGACAGGGGAATGATGGCTACACCTTC. Full variable domain (outside the CDR3, taken from reference TRBV18 and TRBJ1-2): NAGVMQNPRHLVRRRGQEARLRCSPMKGHSHVYWYRQLPEEGLKFMVYLQKENIIDESGMPKERFSAEFPKEGPSILRIQQVVRGDSAAYFCASSPRQGNDGYTFGSGTRLTVV.

V usage is TRBV4-3 and J usage is TRBJ2-3; D remains ambiguous. The CDR3 loop spans 15 amino acids. The V gene's germline CDR1 is LGHNA and CDR2 YSLEER. Trimming left V 0 bases short and J 6 bases short, with 13 bases between. CDR3 amino acids: CASSQDTGYTDTQYF. CDR3 coding DNA: TGCGCCAGCAGCCAAGACACCGGGTACACGGATACGCAGTATTTT.

This sequence joins TRBV20-1 and TRBJ1-4; TRBD1 is a possible D gene (6 bases). With 5 bases removed from V and 10 bases from J, the gap between germline ends came to 14 bases. Germline lookup yields CDR1 DFQATT and CDR2 SNEGSKA (reference sequence). The length of the CDR3 is 12 residues. The CDR3 bases are TGCAGTGCTCGTTCAGGGGAAGGAAAACTGTTTTTT. Translation gives CSARSGEGKLFF.

In this sample, this clonotype turned up a few times. The rearrangement links TRBV20-1 to TRBJ2-7; TRBD2 might be the D (7 bases). The length of the CDR3 is 14 residues. The ends were cut back, 3 bases at V and 2 bases at J, with 14 bases in the middle. Germline assignment: CDR1 DFQATT and CDR2 SNEGSKA (reference sequence). CDR3 coding DNA: TGCAGTGCTAGGGGTGGCGGGGGCGCCTACGAGCAGTACTTC. Protein product: CSARGGGGAYEQYF.

The V gene is TRBV11-2, the J gene TRBJ2-7; possible D gene TRBD1, 5 bases. Trimming removed 5 bases from V and 2 bases from J, with 10 bases in between. The CDR3 runs to 13 residues. Germline V gene lookup returns CDR1 SGHAT and CDR2 FQNNGV. The CDR3 DNA reads as TGTGCCAGCAGCCATGGGGCAGCCTACGAGCAGTACTTC. Translation: CASSHGAAYEQYF.

This clonotype occurred once. V gene TRBV14 combines with J gene TRBJ1-2; a weak D match, TRBD1 (6 bases). Germline CDR1 and CDR2: SGHDN and FVKESK. Trimming stripped 1 base from V and 7 bases from J, with 13 bases between. The length of the CDR3 is 14 residues. CDR3 residues: CASSQVTGSGGYTF. CDR3 bases: TGTGCCAGCAGCCAAGTAACAGGGTCTGGTGGCTACACCTTC.

On this clonotype itself: The junction departs from the called germline gene at one end, perhaps through a read error. This chain joins TRBV3-1 and TRBJ1-2; possible D gene TRBD1, 5 bases. Per germline, CDR1 LGHDT and CDR2 YNNKEL (reference sequence). The CDR3 is 15 residues long. The CDR3 sequence: CASSQDRNRLYGCTF. The CDR3 DNA is TGTGCCAGCAGCCAAGATCGTAACAGGCTCTATGGCTGCACCTTC. The full variable domain, in which reference TRBV3-1 and TRBJ1-2 provide the parts outside the CDR3, is DTAVSQTPKYLVTQMGNDKSIKCEQNLGHDTMYWYKQDSKKFLKIMFSYNNKELIINETVPNRFSPKSPDKAHLNLHINSLELGDSAVYFCASSQDRNRLYGCTFGSGTRLTVV.

This clonotype was picked up a small number of times. This chain joins TRBV5-1 and TRBJ2-5; D is uncertain. Trimming shortened V by 2 bases and J by 1 base, and 15 bases separated the two germline ends. The CDR3 runs to 16 residues. Germline V lookup: CDR1 SGHRS, CDR2 YFSETQ. CDR3 in amino acids: CASSLAPVGLQETQYF. CDR3 bases: TGCGCCAGCAGCTTAGCCCCTGTGGGCCTCCAAGAGACCCAGTACTTC.

Concerning this clonotype: The junction departs from the called germline gene at one end, perhaps through a read error. This chain's CDR3 is CASSRSGGPTDTPYF. The CDR3 nucleotides read TGTGCCAGCAGCCGTAGCGGGGGGCCCACAGATACGCCGTATTTT. This chain joins TRBV28 and TRBJ2-3; 10 bases line up with TRBD2. The CDR3 totals 15 residues. Germline-derived CDR1 and CDR2 are MDHEN and SYDVKM.

The chain links TRBV4-1 to TRBJ2-7; D call uncertain. V lost 5 bases and J 5 bases, leaving 22 bases between the germline ends. CDR1 is MGHRA and CDR2 is YSYEKL in the germline V gene. The CDR3 runs to 16 residues. The CDR3 DNA reads as TGCGCCAGCAGCTTCCAAGGTGGAACGCGGTGGGACGAGCAGTACTTC. Its translation is CASSFQGGTRWDEQYF.

This clonotype turned up a few times. The genes are TRBV7-2 and TRBJ1-4; 7 bases line up with TRBD1. J gave up 5 bases and V 9 bases, and 6 bases lay outside the gene matches. Per the germline V gene, CDR1 is SGHTA and CDR2 is FQGNSA. The CDR3 is 13 residues long. Here the CDR3 reads CASSTGWNEKLFF. CDR3 in DNA: TGTGCCAGTTCGACAGGGTGGAATGAAAAACTGTTTTTT. The entire variable domain, with the rest obtained from reference TRBV7-2 and TRBJ1-4, is as follows: GAGVSQSPSNKVTEKGKDVELRCDPISGHTALYWYRQSLGQGLEFLIYFQGNSAPDKSGLPSDRFSAERTGGSVSTLTIQRTQQEDSAVYLCASSTGWNEKLFFGSGTQLSVL.

The V gene is TRBV7-9, the J gene TRBJ2-3, with D perhaps given as TRBD1 or TRBD2 (6 bases each). The germline V gene encodes CDR1 SEHNR and CDR2 FQNEAQ (reference sequence). CDR3 length: 16 residues. The ends were cut back, 1 base at V and 2 bases at J, with 13 bases in the middle. CDR3 coding DNA: TGTGCCAGCAGCTTAGATGGGGGGCTGATCACAGATACGCAGTATTTT. Its protein product is CASSLDGGLITDTQYF.

The chain recombines TRBV7-2 with TRBJ2-3; D possibly uses TRBD1 or TRBD2 (6 bases each). The CDR3 sequence is 16 residues long. The V gene lost 7 bases and the J gene lost 1 base, with 18 bases spanning the gap. Germline loops: CDR1 SGHTA, CDR2 FQGNSA. CDR3 protein: CASTSEGGRGTDTQYF. CDR3 coding DNA: TGTGCCAGCACTTCTGAGGGGGGCCGGGGCACAGATACGCAGTATTTT.

This clonotype was seen more than once but under ten times. This chain joins TRBV7-2 and TRBJ1-2, with 7 bases aligning to TRBD1. The germline CDR1 and CDR2 sequences are SGHTA and FQGNSA. The CDR3 extends over 17 amino acids. The junction had 14 bases not matched to a gene; V was cut back by 2 bases and J by 5 bases. CDR3 DNA sequence: TGTGCCAGCAGCTTAAATGTTGGTATGGAGGGGGCGTATGGCTACACCTTC. Translated: CASSLNVGMEGAYGYTF.

The V call is TRBV6-1, the J call TRBJ1-6, with 8 bases fitting TRBD1. Germline CDR1 and CDR2: MNHNS and SASEGT. The CDR3 extends over 15 amino acids. Trimming at V came to 3 bases and at J to 10 bases, leaving 8 bases not matched to a gene. This CDR3 reads CASSDPQGVASPLHF. The CDR3 DNA reads TGTGCCAGCAGTGACCCACAGGGGGTTGCATCACCCCTCCACTTT.

This clonotype was seen more than once but under ten times. The rearrangement links TRBV7-9 to TRBJ2-1; D ambiguous. CDR1 and CDR2 (germline): SEHNR, FQNEAQ (reference sequence). Trimming removed 2 bases at V and 8 bases at J, with 7 bases between. This CDR3 is 12 amino acids long. CDR3 DNA: TGTGCCAGCAGCTTACAGTCCGATGAGCAGTTCTTC. The encoded protein is CASSLQSDEQFF.

V usage is TRBV6-1 and J usage is TRBJ2-1; 10 bases line up with TRBD2. The CDR3 runs 17 residues. CDR1 MNHNS and CDR2 SASEGT come from the germline V gene. V was pared by 6 bases and J by 7 bases, with 15 bases of the junction left unmatched. The CDR3 loop is CASRATRGSGRTNEQFF. CDR3 in DNA: TGTGCCAGCAGGGCAACCAGGGGTAGCGGGAGGACGAATGAGCAGTTCTTC.

The chain combines TRBV20-1 with TRBJ2-7, with 10 nucleotides matching TRBD2. The DNA end is a closer match to TRBJ2-5, so the J assignment may be wrong. This CDR3 is built from 14 residues. Germline V gene lookup returns CDR1 DFQATT and CDR2 SNEGSKA (reference sequence). The CDR3 DNA reads as TGCAGTGCTGGCCACCTAGCGGGGGATGAGACCCAGTACTTC. Its protein product is CSAGHLAGDETQYF.

The chain is built from TRBV7-2 and TRBJ2-1; 9 positions agree with TRBD1. CDR1 and CDR2 from the germline V gene are SGHTA and FQGNSA. The V and J ends lost 0 bases and 8 bases, in that order; junction bases with no gene match: 8. This CDR3 has 16 amino acids. The CDR3 DNA reads TGTGCCAGCAGCTTAGCGGTACAGGGGGCTAATTATGAGCAGTTCTTC. This translates into CASSLAVQGANYEQFF.

J is TRBJ2-4 and V is TRBV7-3; 10 nucleotides agree with TRBD2. The DNA end favors TRBJ2-5, so the J call may be wrong. This CDR3 is built from 15 residues. Germline V gene data show CDR1 as SGHTA and CDR2 as FQGTGA. CDR3 sequence (DNA): TGTGCCAGCAGCCCCAGCGGGGGGGTCATCGAGACCCAGTACTTC. Translated, it gives CASSPSGGVIETQYF.

The chain uses TRBV28 and TRBJ1-2; D remains ambiguous. The CDR3 totals 15 residues. Looked up from germline, CDR1 is MDHEN and CDR2 is SYDVKM. Trimming took off 2 bases at V and 1 base at J, with 11 bases between the two ends. The CDR3 DNA sequence: TGTGCCAGCAGTTTAAGTGGCAGGTATAACTATGGCTACACCTTC. Its protein is CASSLSGRYNYGYTF.

The chain joins TRBV12-3 or TRBV12-4 to TRBJ2-7, with TRBD1 identical over 8 bases. CDR3 length: 12 residues. Trimming cost V 6 bases and J 7 bases; bases outside gene matches: 5. CDR3 sequence reads: CASSVGQGEQYF. The DNA of the CDR3 is TGTGCCAGCAGCGTCGGACAGGGAGAGCAGTACTTC.

The chain uses TRBV5-1 and TRBJ1-5; D remains ambiguous. Trimming took off 4 bases at V and 3 bases at J, with 8 bases between the two ends. This CDR3 has 13 residues. CDR1 is SGHRS, CDR2 YFSETQ, per germline. The CDR3 nucleotides are TGCGCCAGCAGCATGGACGCCAATCAGCCCCAGCATTTT. Its protein is CASSMDANQPQHF.